The clone carrying this TCR beta chain appeared a few times. What it binds is unknown. Amplification of TCR beta CDR3 regions used RNA as the template. When the TCR CDR3 underwent first-round RT-PCR, the HTBI primer set was used. Each CDR3 protein is one row after TCRdb ran MiXCR on the multiplex PCR reads. There are 300,000 or so distinct CDR3 sequences in the sample; 15% to 20% occur only once, and approximately 57% lies in the top ten. The sample is drawn from a study of T cells in Graves' hyperthyroidism and ophthalmopathy. A Clinical Activity Score of at least 3, a NOSPECS grade of at least 4 and a duration under 3 months were recorded in the ophthalmopathy patients. It was uncontrolled infection, other autoimmune disease, pregnancy or lactation that excluded patients. Diagnostic assessment was based on clinical symptoms, serum thyroxine and TRAb, thyroid ultrasound and orbital computed tomography.

Whole-study findings and limits: Among clonotypes expanded in thyroid above 0.001, most were also found in blood.

The germline V and J ends were trimmed by 3 bases and 5 bases, with 10 bases remaining between them. Per germline, CDR1 DFQATT and CDR2 SNEGSKA (reference sequence). The length of the CDR3 is 12 residues. This clonotype originated in a woman in her sixties or seventies with Graves' ophthalmopathy. The chain recombines TRBV20-1 with TRBJ2-5; possible D gene TRBD2, 5 bases. Sequenced input: blood. CDR3 amino acids: CSASGVPETQYF. CDR3 bases: TGCAGTGCTAGCGGGGTCCCCGAGACCCAGTACTTC.